This T cell receptor beta chain appears in the sequencing data of a study of blood T cells in healthy people across ages. Points from the study as a whole: Among T cells, TCR beta diversity per million cells dropped roughly linearly as age rose.

Trimming took 1 base from V and 3 from J; bases not matched to a gene: 4. The CDR3 spans 15 residues. Germline-derived CDR1 and CDR2 are MGHRA and YSYEKL. With regard to this clonotype: Its antigen is unidentified.

A second PCR, run for roughly 6 to 11 cycles, used a sample-barcoded 5' primer plus a J-beta primer mix. TCRdb used MiXCR to reprocess the 5' RACE reads, holding one entry per CDR3 protein. The sample contains about a million distinct CDR3 sequences, roughly 51% of which appear only once. This sequence originates from a woman between 55 and 75 years old in good health. The sequencing input was blood. This sequence joins TRBV4-1 and TRBJ1-1, with 8 nucleotides matching TRBD1. CDR3 loop: CASSQANRGYTEAFF. CDR3 sequence (DNA): TGCGCCAGCAGCCAAGCTAACAGGGGGTACACTGAAGCTTTCTTT.